The 23 T cell receptor beta chains reported below all come from one sample, sequenced in a study of blood T cell repertoires in COVID-19 (dated by TCRdb to between 2020 and 2021). Preparation of the library involved the immunoSEQ multiplex PCR assay. Here the immuneACCESS table is served through TCRdb, limited to in-frame sequences with V and J called. Missing clones are a known gap in these copies; in checked studies unresolved V genes cover under half, and the rest lacks a known reason. Within this sample are 210,000 or so clones, with roughly 85% of them counted one time only. The top ten constitute about 12% of the sample. The sample consisted of peripheral blood. These receptors were collected from a woman between 18 and 29 years old who had recovered from COVID-19.

The genes are TRBV13 and TRBJ2-1, with D maybe TRBD1 (6 bases). There are 14 residues in the CDR3. CDR1 is PRHDT and CDR2 is FYEKMQ in the germline V gene (reference sequence). V was pared by 8 bases and J by 4 bases, with 15 bases between. The chain's CDR3 is CASSGAGVYNEQFF. CDR3 nucleotide sequence: TGTGCCAGCTCAGGGGCGGGCGTTTACAATGAGCAGTTCTTC.

The rearrangement links TRBV6-5 to TRBJ2-2; D is unresolved. Germline CDR1 MNHEY, CDR2 SVGAGI. V was cut by 2 bases and J by 4 bases, with 8 bases left in between. The CDR3 extends over 14 amino acids. DNA for the CDR3: TGTGCCAGCAGTTACCTTAGTGGCACCGGGGAGCTGTTTTTT. Translation: CASSYLSGTGELFF.

V usage is TRBV15 and J usage is TRBJ1-4; D ambiguous. This CDR3 has 15 residues. Germline V lookup: CDR1 LNHNV, CDR2 YYDKDF (reference sequence). Trimming shortened V by 5 bases and J by 0 bases, and 10 bases separated the two germline ends. This CDR3 reads CATSPSPTTNEKLFF. The CDR3 nucleotides are TGTGCCACCAGCCCAAGCCCCACAACTAATGAAAAACTGTTTTTT.

This clone has a handful of counts. V usage is TRBV4-2 and J usage is TRBJ2-7; 10 bases map to TRBD1. Germline CDR1 and CDR2: LGHNA and YNFKEQ. This CDR3 comprises 16 residues. V lost 1 base, J lost 5 bases, and 8 bases stayed unmatched. CDR3 nucleotide sequence: TGTGCCAGCAGCCAAGGCAGCCGGACAGGGGGGCACGAGCAGTACTTC. It is translated as CASSQGSRTGGHEQYF.

The rearrangement joins TRBV5-5 to TRBJ1-1; D is perhaps TRBD1 (5 bases). This CDR3 region has 15 residues. Trimming shortened V by 5 bases and J by 4 bases, and 18 bases separated the two germline ends. CDR1 and CDR2 (germline): SGHKS, YYEKEE (reference sequence). The CDR3 loop reads CASSLKTRVSTEAFF. In nucleotides, the CDR3 is TGTGCCAGCAGTTTGAAGACCAGGGTAAGCACTGAAGCTTTCTTT.

The sample holds a few counts of this clone. The chain uses TRBV7-3 and TRBJ2-1; 8 bases fit TRBD2. In germline, CDR1 is SGHTA, CDR2 FQGTGA. The CDR3 totals 15 residues. The junction had 3 bases not matched to a gene; V was cut back by 5 bases and J by 0 bases. The chain's CDR3 is CASSPSGSSYNEQFF. DNA of the CDR3: TGTGCCAGCAGCCCCAGCGGGAGCTCCTACAATGAGCAGTTCTTC.

The rearrangement links TRBV7-9 to TRBJ1-1; D possibly corresponds to TRBD1 (6 bases). CDR1 and CDR2 (germline): SEHNR, FQNEAQ (reference sequence). V was shortened by 0 bases and J by 3 bases, with 11 bases between the two germline ends. This CDR3 has 15 amino acids. This CDR3 reads CASSLAQGMHTEAFF. For the CDR3, the DNA is TGTGCCAGCAGCTTAGCCCAGGGGATGCACACTGAAGCTTTCTTT.

In its sample, this clone was seen a few times. The genes are TRBV15 and TRBJ1-2; D call uncertain. This CDR3 is built from 16 residues. From germline, CDR1 is LNHNV and CDR2 YYDKDF (reference sequence). V was cut by 1 base and J by 0 bases, with 12 bases left in between. The DNA for the CDR3 is TGTGCCACCAGCAGAGTATTCGAGAGAGCTAACTATGGCTACACCTTC. It translates to CATSRVFERANYGYTF. The full variable domain, its missing parts supplied by reference TRBV15 and TRBJ1-2, is DAMVIQNPRYQVTQFGKPVTLSCSQTLNHNVMYWYQQKSSQAPKLLFHYYDKDFNNEADTPDNFQSRRPNTSFCFLDIRSPGLGDTAMYLCATSRVFERANYGYTFGSGTRLTVV.

The V call is TRBV19, the J call TRBJ1-2, with D perhaps TRBD1 (5 bases). CDR1 LNHDA and CDR2 SQIVND come from the germline V gene (reference sequence). CDR3 size: 16 residues. The V end lost 0 bases, the J end lost 6 bases, and 17 bases lay between the germline ends. CDR3 sequence: CASSIDLAGRVDGYTF. In DNA, the CDR3 is TGTGCCAGTAGTATAGATCTCGCTGGCAGGGTGGATGGCTACACCTTC. Using reference TRBV19 and TRBJ1-2 for the parts outside the CDR3, the full variable domain is DGGITQSPKYLFRKEGQNVTLSCEQNLNHDAMYWYRQDPGQGLRLIYYSQIVNDFQKGDIAEGYSVSREKKESFPLTVTSAQKNPTAFYLCASSIDLAGRVDGYTFGSGTRLTVV.

The chain uses TRBV13 and TRBJ2-1, with 7 bases identical to TRBD2. Germline values: CDR1 PRHDT, CDR2 FYEKMQ (reference sequence). J lost 5 bases, V lost 6 bases, and 7 bases had no gene match. The CDR3 spans 14 residues. Here the CDR3 DNA reads TGTGCCAGCAGTCCAGCTCGGGGGGACAATGAGCAGTTCTTC. This encodes CASSPARGDNEQFF.

The chain couples TRBV7-8 to TRBJ2-7, with 8 bases lining up with TRBD1. After removal of 1 base from V and 1 base from J, the junction contained 0 bases not matched to a gene. This CDR3 has 14 amino acids. In germline, CDR1 is SGHVS, CDR2 FQNEAQ. This chain's CDR3 is CASSLDRGSYEQYF. CDR3 in DNA: TGTGCCAGCAGCTTAGACAGGGGGTCCTACGAGCAGTACTTC.

The J gene is TRBJ1-3, the V gene TRBV7-9, with D hard to call. Germline values: CDR1 SEHNR, CDR2 FQNEAQ (reference sequence). The length of the CDR3 is 15 residues. Trimming shortened V by 5 bases and J by 0 bases, and 11 bases separated the two germline ends. The CDR3 DNA sequence: TGTGCCAGCAGCCTACTGGTCCTCTCTGGAAACACCATATATTTT. It encodes CASSLLVLSGNTIYF.

The chain joins TRBV5-6 to TRBJ2-5, with D maybe TRBD2 (5 bases). Germline V gene lookup returns CDR1 SGHDT and CDR2 YYEEEE. Trimming cost V 6 bases and J 0 bases, with 6 bases left between them. CDR3 length: 12 residues. The CDR3 sequence is CASMGDQETQYF. CDR3 coding DNA: TGTGCCAGCATGGGAGACCAAGAGACCCAGTACTTC.

The chain uses TRBV19 and TRBJ1-3; D is unresolved. Trimming stripped 3 bases from V and 2 bases from J, with 11 bases between. The germline CDR1 and CDR2 sequences are LNHDA and SQIVND (reference sequence). This CDR3 is 15 amino acids long. CDR3 in amino acids: CASSISPSAGNTIYF. CDR3 DNA: TGTGCCAGTAGTATCAGTCCCTCCGCTGGAAACACCATATATTTT.

In its sample, this clone was seen once. The chain recombines TRBV29-1 with TRBJ1-1; no firm D call. The CDR3 runs 11 residues. Germline CDR1 and CDR2: SQVTM and ANQGSEA. CDR3 amino acids: CSVVTGTEAFF. In nucleotides, the CDR3 is TGCAGTGTAGTGACGGGCACTGAAGCTTTCTTT.

This clone was seen once. The chain has TRBV5-1 and TRBJ2-1; 8 bases agree with TRBD2. Germline trimming cut 0 bases from V and 2 bases from J; bases unmatched to any gene: 10. This CDR3 has 18 amino acids. CDR1 and CDR2 (germline): SGHRS, YFSETQ. The CDR3 spells CASSLELSGAGAYNEQFF. The CDR3 bases are TGCGCCAGCAGCTTGGAATTATCCGGAGCGGGGGCCTACAATGAGCAGTTCTTC.

V usage is TRBV5-5 and J usage is TRBJ2-6; TRBD1 matches 8 bases. The CDR3 totals 17 residues. With V trimmed by 1 base and J by 0 bases, 3 bases remained unmatched. Germline V gene lookup returns CDR1 SGHKS and CDR2 YYEKEE (reference sequence). CDR3 nucleotide sequence: TGTGCCAGCAGCTTGACGACAGGGGTCTCTGGGGCCAACGTCCTGACTTTC. Its protein is CASSLTTGVSGANVLTF.

This clone was recorded once. The chain couples TRBV7-2 to TRBJ2-7; 7 bases fit TRBD1. The V and J ends lost 4 bases and 0 bases, in that order; junction bases with no gene match: 3. CDR1 is SGHTA and CDR2 is FQGNSA in the germline V gene. The length of the CDR3 is 14 residues. The CDR3 sequence: CASSSGQTSYEQYF. In DNA form, the CDR3 reads TGTGCCAGCAGCTCGGGACAGACCTCCTACGAGCAGTACTTC.

About this clone itself: Different DNA sequences within this sample yield the same CDR3. The rearrangement joins TRBV18 to TRBJ2-5, with D possibly TRBD1 on 6 matching bases. Germline values: CDR1 KGHSH, CDR2 LQKENI. The CDR3 runs to 13 residues. V lost 3 bases to trimming and J lost 2 bases, with 7 bases between them. The CDR3 sequence: CASSPGQQETQYF. The CDR3 coding sequence is TGTGCCAGCTCACCCGGACAGCAAGAGACCCAGTACTTC.

This chain joins TRBV2 and TRBJ1-2; no reliable D call. In germline, CDR1 is SNHLY, CDR2 FYNNEI. V lost 3 bases and J 8 bases, leaving 10 bases between the germline ends. The CDR3 totals 12 residues. The CDR3 region has the DNA TGTGCCAGCAGTGACGGGGTGCGGGGCTACACCTTC. Protein sequence: CASSDGVRGYTF. Full variable domain (remainder filled in from reference TRBV2 and TRBJ1-2): EPEVTQTPSHQVTQMGQEVILRCVPISNHLYFYWYRQILGQKVEFLVSFYNNEISEKSEIFDDQFSVERPDGSNFTLKIRSTKLEDSAMYFCASSDGVRGYTFGSGTRLTVV.

The chain is built from TRBV19 and TRBJ1-5; no reliable D call. The V end was cut by 8 bases, the J end by 8 bases, with 22 bases between. This CDR3 is 15 amino acids long. Germline V gives CDR1 LNHDA, CDR2 SQIVND (reference sequence). The CDR3 DNA reads as TGTGCCAGTGCTCCTTTTTTTCGCCCCGGAGAGCCCCAGCATTTT. Translating it yields CASAPFFRPGEPQHF. Full variable domain (rest looked up from reference TRBV19 and TRBJ1-5): DGGITQSPKYLFRKEGQNVTLSCEQNLNHDAMYWYRQDPGQGLRLIYYSQIVNDFQKGDIAEGYSVSREKKESFPLTVTSAQKNPTAFYLCASAPFFRPGEPQHFGDGTRLSIL.

V and J are TRBV7-9 and TRBJ2-7; 10 nucleotides line up with TRBD2. The CDR3 has 15 amino acids. In germline, CDR1 is SEHNR, CDR2 FQNEAQ (reference sequence). V lost 1 base, J lost 1 base, and 1 base stayed unmatched. In DNA form, the CDR3 reads TGTGCCAGCAGCTTAGGGACTAGCGGTTCCTACGAGCAGTACTTC. Translation: CASSLGTSGSYEQYF.

The chain has TRBV27 and TRBJ2-1, with D maybe TRBD2 (6 bases). CDR1 MNHEY and CDR2 SMNVEV come from the germline V gene (reference sequence). The CDR3 spans 13 residues. V was clipped by 8 bases and J by 6 bases, with 14 bases between them. Here the CDR3 DNA reads TGTGCCAGCGGTTCCGTGGGACTCAATGAGCAGTTCTTC. It translates to CASGSVGLNEQFF.